This T cell receptor (beta chain) came from a study of human T cells and chemical hapten exposure. Looking at the study overall: The patch tests put 0.01% DPC on the skin of the upper back and were read 6 days later.

TCRdb passed the RACE reads through MiXCR, listing each CDR3 protein once. Among 30,000 to 40,000 distinct CDR3 sequences listed, more than 9% were seen once. The time point is: patch test 3, about 24 weeks after DPC sensitization. Described treatment: therapeutic diphenylcyclopropenone sensitization with weekly scalp DPC. Total RNA came from unfractionated whole blood. Alopecia patients between 18 and 70 years old and suitable for DPC were used as donors. This clonotype has a count of ten or more. The V end lost 3 bases, the J end lost 6 bases, and 18 bases lay between the germline ends. The CDR3 length is 15 residues.

Source: whole blood, taken in connection with sensitization to the hapten diphenylcyclopropenone (DPC). This chain joins TRBV12-3 or TRBV12-4 and TRBJ2-7; D unresolved. The clonotype was recovered from a man aged 45-60 years with alopecia areata. Some clones in this sample may be carry-over from other donors' samples. In DNA form, the CDR3 reads TGTGCCAGCAGTTTTGGGTCGAATCGTCTACTCGAGCAGTACTTC. This sequence encodes CASSFGSNRLLEQYF.